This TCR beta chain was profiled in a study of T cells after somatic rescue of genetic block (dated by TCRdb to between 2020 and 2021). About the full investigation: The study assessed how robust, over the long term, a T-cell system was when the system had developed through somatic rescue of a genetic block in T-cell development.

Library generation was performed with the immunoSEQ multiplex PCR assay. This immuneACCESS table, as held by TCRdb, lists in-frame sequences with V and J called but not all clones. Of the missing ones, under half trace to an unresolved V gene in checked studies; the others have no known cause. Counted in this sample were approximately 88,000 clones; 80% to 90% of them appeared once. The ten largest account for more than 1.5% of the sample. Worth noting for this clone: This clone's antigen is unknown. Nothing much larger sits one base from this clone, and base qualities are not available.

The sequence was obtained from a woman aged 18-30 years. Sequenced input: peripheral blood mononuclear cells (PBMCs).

Read as DNA, the sequence is TGCGCCAGCAGCCAAGATCCGGCAGGTCTCAGTACAGATACGCAGTATTTT. It translates as CASSQDPAGLSTDTQYF. Rearrangement joined TRBV4-3 to TRBJ2-3; too little of a D gene remains to name it. The CDR3, from cysteine to phenylalanine, totals 17 residues. CDR3 DNA only is kept here, 51 bases in frame from base 1. Via the germline V gene, CDR1 is LGHNA and CDR2 YSLEER. V and J lose 0 bases and 3 bases, and a span of 16 bases separates them.